This TCR beta chain was identified during a study of cytomegalovirus exposure and HLA in healthy donors (dated by TCRdb to 2016 to 2017). Study-wide context: In an earlier analysis of several hundred of the donors, roughly 300 Gb of sequence data and 117 million unique TCR beta sequences from about 190 million T cells were reported. An early release covering some 640 HLA-typed donors comprised approximately 290 gigabases of sequencing data and 85 million to 100 million unique TCR sequences. The genetic ancestry cluster associated with self-reported Caucasian donors included 81% of the roughly 400 genotyped donors. The study was designed to test whether signatures of past pathogen exposure could be identified by cataloging public T cell receptors. Using immunosequencing, the study profiled T cell repertoires from 500 to 800 subjects and related those repertoires to cytomegalovirus serostatus. Along with the roughly 700-subject first cohort, a separate validation cohort of 120 different subjects was used. The study combined high-throughput TCR immunosequencing, statistical association of individual TCRs with disease status, and machine learning to predict cytomegalovirus infection status. To study patterns of TCR occurrence, a later analysis re-analyzed previously published TCR beta repertoires from 666 donors and added high-resolution HLA genotyping. The later analysis used no new phenotypic data to find candidate immune exposures, relying instead on TCR beta sequences and their occurrence across donors. In an earlier analysis of a few hundred of the donors, high-throughput TCR beta sequencing was used to judge whether each TCR beta V gene segment behaved as functional or pseudogenic. Alongside the repertoire data, information on donor age, sex, ethnicity and CMV serostatus was compiled. Genome-wide SNP genotypes for about 65% of the 666 donors were used in a later genetic analysis, which treated that subset as a discovery cohort. All discovery cohort repertoires had been generated using a single sequencing platform. HLA typing covered class I and class II loci at four-digit resolution. Typing coverage varied by locus: roughly 620-640 donors for A, B, C, DRB1 and DQB1; approximately 560 for DQA1; over 600 for DPA1; some 470 for DPB1. About five DR-DQ haplotypes were handled as single units for association and clustering, since linkage in the cohort was strong. Among about 400 genotyped donors of the cohort, an average of around 240,000 unique TCR beta nucleotide sequences was sequenced per donor, of which 15% to 20% were non-productive. Points the paper makes about the study in general: Correlated functional status among segregating V segments might reflect linkage disequilibrium, but an unknown experimental factor could not be ruled out. In a later analysis, around 17,000 TCR beta sequences were associated with specific HLA alleles at a false discovery rate of 0.05. The sequencing pipeline was judged likely to have produced a cluster of highly shared sequence variants as a technical artifact. An association between a missense DCLRE1C variant and V-gene and J-gene trimming of TCR beta chains was found in a later genetic analysis and replicated in an independent cohort. When HLA alleles, especially DR and DQ, strongly co-occurred, TCR associations were difficult to assign to individual alleles. A later genetic analysis reported fewer N-insertions in productive TCRs among donors in an Asian-associated ancestry cluster than the roughly 640-donor mean. A later analysis found that most CMV-associated TCR beta chains appeared HLA-restricted, with HLA associations seemingly driven largely by CMV exposure. In a later analysis, HLA-associated TCR beta chains were found to be more clonally expanded and to have lower generation probabilities than equally common non-associated chains. While some public TCRs were present in many individuals, most TCR sequences turned up only very rarely across donors. Roughly uniform sequencing depth across donors was assumed in presence/absence analyses, although this assumption may not hold. In a later analysis, several top co-occurrence clusters were reported to appear linked to parvovirus B19, influenza, CMV and Epstein-Barr virus. The authors suggested that the approach could potentially be generalized to other disease states and immunological phenotypes. In the study, around 150 TCR beta chains were listed as associated with cytomegalovirus. Approximately 18 rarely observed V segments, including chromosome 9 orphons, were excluded from the earlier analysis of some 590 of the donors because counts were too low. In vitro tests confirmed that a few of the cytomegalovirus-associated TCR beta chains recognize cytomegalovirus antigens. A further reported finding was that TCR beta sequences accurately predicted the HLA-A and HLA-B alleles for most subjects in the first cohort. Because some donors lacked HLA typing at each locus, the association tests relied only on the typed subset. In both the original and validation cohorts, the classifier was reported to diagnose cytomegalovirus status with high specificity and sensitivity. CMV serostatus was the only immune exposure information available for the cohort. In an earlier analysis of 587 of the donors, most TCR beta V segments were observed in productive rearrangements about 90% or about 30% of the time, broadly matching IMGT annotations. In a later analysis, TCR association rates were found to vary across HLA loci, with the most associated TCRs seen for DRB1 alleles and the fewest for HLA-C alleles. Only TCR beta chains were sequenced in this cohort, and the absence of alpha or paired-chain data limited detectable features.

In total, 600 or so healthy bone marrow donors made up the cohort. All cohort members were sampled while nominally healthy, although unrecorded immune exposures were likely present. The donor tested CMV seropositive and was one of the 289 seropositive cohort members. A peripheral blood sample was collected from each donor, and TCR beta sequencing was performed on peripheral blood mononuclear cells. The Qiagen DNeasy Blood Extraction Kit was used to extract genomic DNA from the blood cell samples. Remarks on this clone: The specificity of this receptor is unknown. Base qualities were left out, and no much larger clone turns up one base away.

The library was produced with the immunoSEQ multiplex PCR assay. A mixture of 60 forward primers for TCR Vbeta segments and 13 reverse primers for TCR Jbeta segments was used in the multiplex PCR. A multiplex PCR assay on genomic DNA amplified the CDR3 region of rearranged TCR beta genes. The amplified TCR beta libraries were sequenced on the Illumina HiSeq System as 87-base-pair reads. In the paper's pipeline: A later analysis tallied about 77 million unique TCR beta chains across the 640 or so repertoires, and approximately 9.9 million of those chains were shared by two or more donors. A nearest-neighbor algorithm error-corrected the raw reads and collapsed the reads into unique sequences, merging closely related sequences to remove PCR and sequencing errors. CDR3 sequences were aligned to IMGT reference sequences to assign V, D and J gene segments. For a sequence to be retained, a match of at least six nucleotides to both a V gene segment and a J gene segment was required. Rearrangements were called productive when the CDR3 lacked stop codons and stayed in frame with V and J; all others were non-productive. Following IMGT convention, CDR3 was defined as the stretch from the second conserved V-encoded cysteine to the conserved J-encoded phenylalanine. In an earlier analysis of roughly 610 of the donors, sequences lacking an unambiguous match to a single V gene segment were excluded. In an earlier analysis of some 590 of the donors, V segments were called functional above 56.7% productive rearrangements and were called segregating when the between-donor standard deviation exceeded 5%. To diagnose cytomegalovirus status from the catalog of TCR beta chain sequences, a statistical classification framework was built. A later analysis assigned V and J genes by comparing TCR nucleotide sequences with IMGT/GENE-DB human TR gene sequences. A later analysis assigned CDR3 sequences and most-parsimonious VDJ recombination scenarios with the TCRdist pipeline. In a later analysis, each TCR beta chain was defined by its CDR3 amino acid sequence together with its V-gene family, and reads without a unique V-gene family were excluded. To address suspected cross-contamination and a sequencing artifact, a later analysis removed 550 to 750 highly shared, low-generation-probability nucleotide sequences. In a later analysis, a clonal expansion index for each public chain was calculated from normalized within-repertoire ranks of inferred template counts. A later analysis computed generation probabilities with a VDJ recombination model fitted to out-of-frame rearrangements, and checked the results against IGoR. In a later analysis, hypergeometric tests were used to score TCR-TCR, TCR-HLA and TCR-CMV co-occurrence, with a repertoire-size bias correction applied to TCR pairs. False discovery rates were estimated in a later analysis by permuting HLA or CMV assignments 20 times. In a later analysis, co-occurring TCRs were grouped using DBSCAN, and TCRdist sequence similarity was added for clustering within HLA-allele-positive subsets. Repertoires with fewer than 30,000 or more than 120,000 public chains were left out of co-occurrence clustering, as were five repertoires with anomalous nucleotide sharing. Entries here come from immuneACCESS through TCRdb and include only in-frame sequences with V and J called. Some clones fail to appear in such tables; in the studies checked, an unresolved V gene covers under half of the shortfall, and the cause of the remainder is unknown. Clonal size and the V and J genes are those of that table, whereas D and trimming came from the DNA. For this sample there are some 210,000 clones; about four fifths appear just once. In total, the top ten clones hold roughly a tenth of the sample.

Source material: PBMCs. This clonotype originated in a woman aged 45-65 years in good health and CMV-seropositive.

The CDR3 amino acid sequence is: CASSEYGGETQYF. In nucleotide form, the sequence is TGTGCCAGCAGTGAATATGGGGGCGAGACCCAGTACTTC. This chain is built from TRBV25-1 and TRBJ2-5, and possibly TRBD1, on 6 matching bases. Deletion took 0 bases off V and 5 bases off J, with a span of 7 bases between the germline ends. Measured from the cysteine to the phenylalanine, the CDR3 is 13 residues long. The sequence is cut down to CDR3 DNA, 39 bases in frame from base 1. Via the germline V gene, CDR1 is MGHDK and CDR2 SYGVNS.